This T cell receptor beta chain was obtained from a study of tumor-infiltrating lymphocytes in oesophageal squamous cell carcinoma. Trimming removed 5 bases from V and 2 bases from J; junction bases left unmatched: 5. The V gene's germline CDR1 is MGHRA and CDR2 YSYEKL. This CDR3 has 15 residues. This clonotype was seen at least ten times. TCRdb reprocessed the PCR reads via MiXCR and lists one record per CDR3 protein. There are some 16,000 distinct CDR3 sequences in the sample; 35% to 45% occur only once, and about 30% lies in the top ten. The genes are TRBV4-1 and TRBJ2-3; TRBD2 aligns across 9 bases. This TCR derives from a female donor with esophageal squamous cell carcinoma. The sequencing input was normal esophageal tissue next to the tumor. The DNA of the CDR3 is TGCGCCAGCAGCTGGGGCGGGAGGGCCACAGATACGCAGTATTTT. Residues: CASSWGGRATDTQYF.